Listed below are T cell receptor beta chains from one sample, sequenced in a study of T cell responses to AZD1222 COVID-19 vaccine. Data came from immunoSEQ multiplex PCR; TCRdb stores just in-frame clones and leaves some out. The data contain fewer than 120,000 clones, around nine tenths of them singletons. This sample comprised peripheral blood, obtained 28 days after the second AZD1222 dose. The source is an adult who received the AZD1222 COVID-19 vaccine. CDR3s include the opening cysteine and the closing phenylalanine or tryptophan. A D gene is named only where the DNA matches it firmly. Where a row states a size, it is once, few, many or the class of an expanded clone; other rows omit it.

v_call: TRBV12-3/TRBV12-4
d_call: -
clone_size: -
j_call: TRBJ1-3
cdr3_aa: CASSPDSGNTIYF
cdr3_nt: TGTGCCAGCAGCCCAGACAGTGGAAACACCATATATTTT

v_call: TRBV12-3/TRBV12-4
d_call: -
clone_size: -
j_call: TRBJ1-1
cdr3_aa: CASRSGGGTEAFF
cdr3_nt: TGTGCCAGCAGGTCCGGGGGGGGCACTGAAGCTTTCTTT

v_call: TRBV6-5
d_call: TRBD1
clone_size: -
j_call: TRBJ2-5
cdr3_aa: CASSYWTGAQETQYF
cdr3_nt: TGTGCCAGCAGTTACTGGACAGGGGCCCAAGAGACCCAGTACTTC

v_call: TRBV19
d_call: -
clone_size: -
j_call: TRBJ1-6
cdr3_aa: CASSWSFGNSPLHF
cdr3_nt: TGTGCCAGTAGTTGGTCTTTCGGTAATTCACCCCTCCACTTT

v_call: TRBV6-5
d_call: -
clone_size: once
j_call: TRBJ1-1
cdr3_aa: CASRGFSGSEAFF
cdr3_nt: TGTGCCAGCAGGGGTTTTTCGGGGTCTGAAGCTTTCTTT

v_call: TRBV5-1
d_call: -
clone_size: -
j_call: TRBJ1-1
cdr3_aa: CASSLVGEEAFF
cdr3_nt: TGCGCCAGCAGCTTGGTTGGCGAGGAAGCTTTCTTT

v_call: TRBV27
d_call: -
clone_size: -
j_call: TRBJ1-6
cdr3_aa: CASSRGRGSPLHF
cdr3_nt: TGTGCCAGCAGTCGTGGCAGGGGTTCGCCCCTCCACTTT

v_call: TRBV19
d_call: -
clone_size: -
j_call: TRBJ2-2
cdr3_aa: CASNDRTGELFF
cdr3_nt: TGTGCCAGTAATGACAGGACCGGGGAGCTGTTTTTT

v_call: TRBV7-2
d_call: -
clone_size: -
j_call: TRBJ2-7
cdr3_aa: CASSLVSGSSTYEQYF
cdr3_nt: TGTGCCAGCAGCTTAGTCTCGGGATCTTCCACCTACGAGCAGTACTTC

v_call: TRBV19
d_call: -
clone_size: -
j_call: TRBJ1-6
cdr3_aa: CASSISTVNNSPLHF
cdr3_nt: TGTGCCAGTAGTATCTCGACAGTAAATAATTCACCCCTCCACTTT

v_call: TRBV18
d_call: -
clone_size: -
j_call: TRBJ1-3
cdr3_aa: CASSPGQMGSGNTIYF
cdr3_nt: TGTGCCAGCTCACCAGGACAGATGGGCTCTGGAAACACCATATATTTT

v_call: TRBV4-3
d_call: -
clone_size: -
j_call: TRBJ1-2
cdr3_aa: CASSQNSNGGSGYTF
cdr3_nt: TGCGCCAGCAGCCAAAACTCAAATGGGGGCAGTGGCTACACCTTC

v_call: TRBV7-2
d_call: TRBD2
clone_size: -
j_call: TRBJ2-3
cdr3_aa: CASSFRGLAGSGTQYF
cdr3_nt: TGTGCCAGCAGCTTCAGGGGACTAGCGGGATCGGGTACGCAGTATTTT

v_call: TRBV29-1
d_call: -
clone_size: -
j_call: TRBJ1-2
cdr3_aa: CSVVPHNYGYTF
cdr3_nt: TGCAGCGTTGTCCCCCACAACTATGGCTACACCTTC

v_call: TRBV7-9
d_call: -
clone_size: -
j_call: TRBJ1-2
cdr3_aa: CASSLGLSSYGYTF
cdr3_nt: TGTGCCAGCAGCTTAGGTCTCAGCTCCTATGGCTACACCTTC

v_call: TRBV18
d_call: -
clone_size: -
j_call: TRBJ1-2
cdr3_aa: CASSPTNQITNYGYTF
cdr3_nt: TGTGCCAGCTCACCAACCAACCAGATAACTAACTATGGCTACACCTTC

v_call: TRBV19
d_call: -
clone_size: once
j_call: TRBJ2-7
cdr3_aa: CASSIAPRSWGLTGRDEQYF
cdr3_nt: TGTGCCAGTAGTATAGCCCCAAGATCATGGGGACTTACGGGGCGCGACGAGCAGTACTTC

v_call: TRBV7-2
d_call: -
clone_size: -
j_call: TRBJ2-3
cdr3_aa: CASSEVRGTDTQYF
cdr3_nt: TGTGCCAGCAGCGAAGTGCGAGGCACAGATACGCAGTATTTT

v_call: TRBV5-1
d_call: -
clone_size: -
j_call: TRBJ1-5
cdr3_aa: CASSPEGGGQPQHF
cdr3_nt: TGCGCCAGCAGCCCGGAGGGGGGAGGTCAGCCCCAGCATTTT

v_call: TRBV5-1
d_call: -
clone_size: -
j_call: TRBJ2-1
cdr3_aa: CASSLEGPSYNEQFF
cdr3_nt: TGCGCCAGCAGCTTGGAAGGGCCGTCCTACAATGAGCAGTTCTTC

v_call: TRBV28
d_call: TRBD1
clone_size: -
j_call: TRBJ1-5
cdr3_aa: CASSGDSNQPQHF
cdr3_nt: TGTGCCAGCAGCGGGGACAGTAATCAGCCCCAGCATTTT

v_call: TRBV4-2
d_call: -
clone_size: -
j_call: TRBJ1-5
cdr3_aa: CASSQDFNGLWPQHF
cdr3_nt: TGTGCCAGCAGCCAAGATTTTAACGGCCTTTGGCCCCAGCATTTT